This is a list of T cell receptor beta chains from one sample in a study of blood T cell repertoires in COVID-19. Clones were sequenced by immunoSEQ multiplex PCR, and TCRdb holds only the in-frame ones, with some missing. The sample has approximately 16,000 clones; 89% are singletons. The sample consisted of peripheral blood. The receptors stem from a human donor in a cohort sampled during active COVID-19. Each CDR3 is given with its conserved first and last residue. The D gene is left open where the match is weak. Size is stated for part of the rows, as once, few or many counts, or as a class when the clone is expanded.

15 | TRBJ1-4 | . | . | TRBV19 | CASRGLAGVGEKLFF | TGTGCCAGTAGAGGGCTCGCCGGGGTAGGTGAAAAACTGTTTTTT
19 | TRBJ2-6 | . | . | TRBV3-1/TRBV3-2 | CASSQDRDWTYSGANVLTF | TGTGCCAGCAGCCAAGATAGGGACTGGACTTACTCTGGGGCCAACGTCCTGACTTTC
16 | TRBJ1-4 | . | . | TRBV30 | CAWSRFSGPDNEKLFF | TGTGCCTGGAGTCGTTTCTCCGGTCCCGATAATGAAAAACTGTTTTTT
16 | TRBJ1-1 | . | TRBD1 | TRBV5-8 | CASSGDRVFMNTEAFF | TGTGCCAGCAGCGGGGACAGGGTCTTCATGAACACTGAAGCTTTCTTT
18 | TRBJ1-1 | . | TRBD1 | TRBV5-1 | CASSLAGTGAEGYTEAFF | TGCGCCAGCAGCTTGGCCGGCACAGGGGCGGAGGGATACACTGAAGCTTTCTTT
13 | TRBJ1-5 | . | . | TRBV19 | CASSIGALVHLHF | TGTGCCAGTAGTATAGGAGCCCTCGTCCATCTGCATTTT
16 | TRBJ2-7 | few | TRBD1 | TRBV7-9 | CASSLAQGALTYEQYF | TGTGCCAGCAGCTTAGCACAGGGGGCCCTTACCTACGAGCAGTACTTC
13 | TRBJ2-7 | . | . | TRBV7-9 | CASSLQGANEQYF | TGTGCCAGCAGCTTACAGGGTGCCAACGAGCAGTACTTC
10 | TRBJ2-7 | . | . | TRBV11-3 | CASSLYEQYF | TGTGCCAGCAGCCTCTACGAGCAGTACTTC
14 | TRBJ1-1 | . | . | TRBV18 | CASSAGQTNTEAFF | TGTGCCAGCTCAGCGGGCCAGACGAACACTGAAGCTTTCTTT
15 | TRBJ1-2 | . | . | TRBV30 | CAWRAQGDRNYGYTF | TGTGCCTGGAGGGCCCAGGGCGACAGAAACTATGGCTACACCTTC
13 | TRBJ2-7 | . | TRBD1 | TRBV10-2 | CASSRGQGYEQYF | TGCGCCAGCAGTCGGGGACAGGGCTACGAGCAGTACTTC
14 | TRBJ1-5 | . | TRBD1 | TRBV19 | CASSATGDNQPQHF | TGTGCCAGTAGTGCGACAGGGGACAATCAGCCCCAGCATTTT
15 | TRBJ1-2 | . | . | TRBV7-2 | CASRASRGSNYGYTF | TGTGCCAGCAGGGCTAGTAGGGGCTCCAACTATGGCTACACCTTC
14 | TRBJ2-2 | . | . | TRBV5-1 | CASSLTGETGELFF | TGCGCCAGCAGCTTGACGGGGGAAACCGGGGAGCTGTTTTTT
15 | TRBJ2-5 | . | TRBD1 | TRBV2 | CASGGGGQGATGQYF | TGTGCCAGCGGCGGCGGGGGACAGGGGGCTACTGGCCAGTACTTC
15 | TRBJ2-7 | once | TRBD1 | TRBV5-1 | CASSSAGTGMYEQYF | TGCGCCAGCAGCTCCGCCGGGACAGGGATGTACGAGCAGTACTTC
14 | TRBJ1-3 | . | . | TRBV6-5 | CASSKTGSGNTIYF | TGTGCCAGCAGTAAAACAGGCTCTGGAAACACCATATATTTT
18 | TRBJ1-5 | . | . | TRBV19 | CASSSSGSPSFSNQPQHF | TGTGCCAGTAGTTCCTCCGGGAGTCCAAGTTTTTCCAATCAGCCCCAGCATTTT
13 | TRBJ2-5 | . | TRBD1 | TRBV6-6 | CASSPPGQGGGDF | TGTGCCAGCAGTCCTCCAGGACAGGGCGGCGGGGACTTC
13 | TRBJ1-5 | . | TRBD1 | TRBV30 | CAWDRDGEQPQHF | TGTGCCTGGGACAGGGACGGGGAACAGCCCCAGCATTTT